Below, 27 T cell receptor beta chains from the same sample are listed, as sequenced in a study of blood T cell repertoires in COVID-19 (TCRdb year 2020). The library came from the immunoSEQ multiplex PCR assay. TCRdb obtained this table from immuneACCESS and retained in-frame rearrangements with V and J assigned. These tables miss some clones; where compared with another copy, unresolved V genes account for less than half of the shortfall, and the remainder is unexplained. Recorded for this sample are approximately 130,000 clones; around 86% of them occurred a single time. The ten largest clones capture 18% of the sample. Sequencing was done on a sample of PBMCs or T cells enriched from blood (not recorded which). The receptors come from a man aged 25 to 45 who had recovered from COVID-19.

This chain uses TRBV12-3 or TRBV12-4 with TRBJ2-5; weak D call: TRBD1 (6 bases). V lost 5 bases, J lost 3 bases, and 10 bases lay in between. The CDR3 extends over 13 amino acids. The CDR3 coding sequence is TGTGCCAGCAGTAGGGACATCGAAGAGACCCAGTACTTC. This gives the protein CASSRDIEETQYF.

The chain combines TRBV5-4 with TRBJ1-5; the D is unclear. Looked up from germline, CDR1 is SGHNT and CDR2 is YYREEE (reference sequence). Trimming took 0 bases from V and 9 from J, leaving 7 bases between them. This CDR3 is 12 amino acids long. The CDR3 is CASSLAGGPQHF. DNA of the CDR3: TGTGCCAGCAGCTTGGCCGGCGGGCCCCAGCATTTT.

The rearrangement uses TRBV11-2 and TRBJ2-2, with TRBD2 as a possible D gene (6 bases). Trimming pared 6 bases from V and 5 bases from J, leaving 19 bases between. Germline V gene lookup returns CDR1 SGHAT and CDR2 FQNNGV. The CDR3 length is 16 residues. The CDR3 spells CASRPIPGRSTGELFF. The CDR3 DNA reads TGTGCCAGCAGGCCCATACCGGGGAGGTCGACCGGGGAGCTGTTTTTT. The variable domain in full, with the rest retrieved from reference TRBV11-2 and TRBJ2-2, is EAGVAQSPRYKIIEKRQSVAFWCNPISGHATLYWYQQILGQGPKLLIQFQNNGVVDDSQLPKDRFSAERLKGVDSTLKIQPAKLEDSAVYLCASRPIPGRSTGELFFGEGSRLTVL.

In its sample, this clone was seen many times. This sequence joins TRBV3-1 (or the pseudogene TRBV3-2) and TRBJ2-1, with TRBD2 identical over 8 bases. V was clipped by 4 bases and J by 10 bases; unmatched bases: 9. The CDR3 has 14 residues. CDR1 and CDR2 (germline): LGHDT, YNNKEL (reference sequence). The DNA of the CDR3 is TGTGCCAGCAGCCGATCTGGACTAGCTCGGGAGCAGTTCTTC. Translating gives CASSRSGLAREQFF.

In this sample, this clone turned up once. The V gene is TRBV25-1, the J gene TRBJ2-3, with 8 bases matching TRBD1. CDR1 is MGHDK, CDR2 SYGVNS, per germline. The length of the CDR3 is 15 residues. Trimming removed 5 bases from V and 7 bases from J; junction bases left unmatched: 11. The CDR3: CASSPSEAGGYTQYF. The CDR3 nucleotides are TGTGCCAGCAGTCCGTCAGAGGCAGGGGGCTATACGCAGTATTTT.

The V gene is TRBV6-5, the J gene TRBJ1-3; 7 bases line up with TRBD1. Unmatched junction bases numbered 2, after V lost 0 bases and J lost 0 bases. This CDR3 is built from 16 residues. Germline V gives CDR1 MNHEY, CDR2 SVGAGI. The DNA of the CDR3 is TGTGCCAGCAGTTACTCGGGACAGTCCTCTGGAAACACCATATATTTT. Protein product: CASSYSGQSSGNTIYF.

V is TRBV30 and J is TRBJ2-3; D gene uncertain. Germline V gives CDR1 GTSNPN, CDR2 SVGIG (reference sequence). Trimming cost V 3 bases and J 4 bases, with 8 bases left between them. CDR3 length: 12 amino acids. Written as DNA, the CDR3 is TGTGCCTGGAGCCCCCTCTCAGATACGCAGTATTTT. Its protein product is CAWSPLSDTQYF.

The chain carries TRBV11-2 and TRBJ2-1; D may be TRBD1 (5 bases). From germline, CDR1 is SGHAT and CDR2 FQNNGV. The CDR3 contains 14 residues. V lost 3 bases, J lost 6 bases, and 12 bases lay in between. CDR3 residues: CASSLTPQGNEQFF. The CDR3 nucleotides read TGTGCCAGCAGCTTGACGCCTCAGGGCAATGAGCAGTTCTTC. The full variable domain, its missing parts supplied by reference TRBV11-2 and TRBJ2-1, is EAGVAQSPRYKIIEKRQSVAFWCNPISGHATLYWYQQILGQGPKLLIQFQNNGVVDDSQLPKDRFSAERLKGVDSTLKIQPAKLEDSAVYLCASSLTPQGNEQFFGPGTRLTVL.

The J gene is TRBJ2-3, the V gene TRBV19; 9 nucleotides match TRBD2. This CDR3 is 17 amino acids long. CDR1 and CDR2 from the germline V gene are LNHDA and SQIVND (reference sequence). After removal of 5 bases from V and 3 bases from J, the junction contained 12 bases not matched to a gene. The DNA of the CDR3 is TGTGCCAGTAGTGGGACTGCTGCGGGAGGGCCAACAGATACGCAGTATTTT. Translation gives CASSGTAAGGPTDTQYF.

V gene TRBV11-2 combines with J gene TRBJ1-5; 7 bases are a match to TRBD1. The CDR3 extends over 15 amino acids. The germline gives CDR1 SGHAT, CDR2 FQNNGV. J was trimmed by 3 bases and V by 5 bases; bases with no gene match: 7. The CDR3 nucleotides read TGTGCCAGCAGCACCTCGACAGGGCCCAATCAGCCCCAGCATTTT. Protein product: CASSTSTGPNQPQHF.

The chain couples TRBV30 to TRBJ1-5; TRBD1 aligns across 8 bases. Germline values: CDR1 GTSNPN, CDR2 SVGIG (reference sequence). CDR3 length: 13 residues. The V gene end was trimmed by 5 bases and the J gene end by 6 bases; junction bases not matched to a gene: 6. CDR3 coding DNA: TGTGCCTGGGCAGGGGGCGAGGGTCAGCCCCAGCATTTT. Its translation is CAWAGGEGQPQHF. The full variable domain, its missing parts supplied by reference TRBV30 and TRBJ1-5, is SQTIHQWPATLVQPVGSPLSLECTVEGTSNPNLYWYRQAAGRGLQLLFYSVGIGQISSEVPQNLSASRPQDRQFILSSKKLLLSDSGFYLCAWAGGEGQPQHFGDGTRLSIL.

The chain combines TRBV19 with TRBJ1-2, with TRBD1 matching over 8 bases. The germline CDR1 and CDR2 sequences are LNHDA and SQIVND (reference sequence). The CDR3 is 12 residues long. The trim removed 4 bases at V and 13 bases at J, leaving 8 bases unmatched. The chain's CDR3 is CASSTNRGVFTF. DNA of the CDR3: TGTGCCAGTAGTACGAACAGGGGGGTCTTCACCTTC.

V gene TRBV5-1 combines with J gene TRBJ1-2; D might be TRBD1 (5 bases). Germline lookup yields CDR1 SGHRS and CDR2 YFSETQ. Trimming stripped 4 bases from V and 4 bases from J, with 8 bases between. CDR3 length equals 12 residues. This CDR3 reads CASSPDSYGYTF. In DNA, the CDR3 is TGCGCCAGCAGCCCCGACAGCTATGGCTACACCTTC.

The CDR3 region has the DNA TGTGCCACCAGGGATGCGGGCACGAACACCGGGGAGCTGTTTTTT. Its translation is CATRDAGTNTGELFF. V is TRBV15 and J is TRBJ2-2, with D maybe TRBD2 (5 bases). The V and J ends lost 6 bases and 0 bases respectively, with 11 bases between them. This CDR3 is 15 amino acids long. Germline values: CDR1 LNHNV, CDR2 YYDKDF (reference sequence). The full variable domain, its missing parts supplied by reference TRBV15 and TRBJ2-2, is DAMVIQNPRYQVTQFGKPVTLSCSQTLNHNVMYWYQQKSSQAPKLLFHYYDKDFNNEADTPDNFQSRRPNTSFCFLDIRSPGLGDTAMYLCATRDAGTNTGELFFGEGSRLTVL.

The CDR3 is CASSSRQGIYGYTF. In nucleotides, the CDR3 is TGTGCCAGCAGCTCCCGACAGGGGATCTATGGCTACACCTTC. This chain links TRBV7-9 with TRBJ1-2; TRBD1 matches 8 bases. The ends lost 4 bases at V and 4 bases at J; junction bases unmatched: 5. The CDR3 length is 14 residues. Germline V gene lookup returns CDR1 SEHNR and CDR2 FQNEAQ (reference sequence).

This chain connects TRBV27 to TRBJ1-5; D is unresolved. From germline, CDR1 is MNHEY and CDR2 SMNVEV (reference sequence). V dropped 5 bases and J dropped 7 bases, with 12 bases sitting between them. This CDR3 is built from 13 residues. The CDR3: CASSPGVVQPQHF. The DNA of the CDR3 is TGTGCCAGCAGTCCAGGTGTTGTCCAGCCCCAGCATTTT.

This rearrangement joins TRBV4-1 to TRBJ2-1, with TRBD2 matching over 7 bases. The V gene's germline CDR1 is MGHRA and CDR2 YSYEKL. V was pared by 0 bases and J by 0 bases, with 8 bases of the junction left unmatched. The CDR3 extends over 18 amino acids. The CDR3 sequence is CASSQERPGLDSYNEQFF. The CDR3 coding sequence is TGCGCCAGCAGCCAAGAGCGCCCTGGACTAGACTCCTACAATGAGCAGTTCTTC.

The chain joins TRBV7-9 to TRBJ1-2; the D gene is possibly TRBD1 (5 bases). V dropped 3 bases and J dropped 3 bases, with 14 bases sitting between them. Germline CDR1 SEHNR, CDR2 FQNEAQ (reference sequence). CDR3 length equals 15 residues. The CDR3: CASSFGGTSDYGYTF. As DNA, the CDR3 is TGTGCCAGCAGCTTTGGGGGGACCTCGGACTATGGCTACACCTTC.

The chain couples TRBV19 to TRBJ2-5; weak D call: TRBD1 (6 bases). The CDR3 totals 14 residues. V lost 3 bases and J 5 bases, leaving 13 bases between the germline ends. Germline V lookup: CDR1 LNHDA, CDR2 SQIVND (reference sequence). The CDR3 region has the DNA TGTGCCAGTAGTATCGTCGACAGGATGGAGACCCAGTACTTC. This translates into CASSIVDRMETQYF.

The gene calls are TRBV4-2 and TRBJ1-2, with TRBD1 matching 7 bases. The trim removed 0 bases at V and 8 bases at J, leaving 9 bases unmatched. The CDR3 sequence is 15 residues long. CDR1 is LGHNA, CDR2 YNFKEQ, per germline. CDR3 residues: CASSQDTTGISGYTF. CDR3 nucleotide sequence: TGTGCCAGCAGCCAAGATACGACAGGGATTTCGGGCTACACCTTC.

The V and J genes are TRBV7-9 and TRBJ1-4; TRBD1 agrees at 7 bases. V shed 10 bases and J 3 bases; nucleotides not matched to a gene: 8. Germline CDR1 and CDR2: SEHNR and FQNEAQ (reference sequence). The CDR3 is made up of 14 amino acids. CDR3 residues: CAITFGTANEKLFF. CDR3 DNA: TGTGCCATCACCTTCGGGACAGCTAATGAAAAACTGTTTTTT.

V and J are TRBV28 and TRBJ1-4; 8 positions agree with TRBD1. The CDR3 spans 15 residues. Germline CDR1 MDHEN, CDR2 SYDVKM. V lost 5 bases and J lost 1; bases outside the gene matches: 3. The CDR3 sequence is CASSPTGETNEKLFF. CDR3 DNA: TGTGCCAGCAGTCCGACAGGGGAAACTAATGAAAAACTGTTTTTT.

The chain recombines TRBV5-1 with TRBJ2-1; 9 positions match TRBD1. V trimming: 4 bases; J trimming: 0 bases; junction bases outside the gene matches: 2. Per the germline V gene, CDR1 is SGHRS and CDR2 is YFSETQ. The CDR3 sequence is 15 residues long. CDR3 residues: CASSLDRGSYNEQFF. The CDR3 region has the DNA TGCGCCAGCAGCCTGGACAGGGGCTCCTACAATGAGCAGTTCTTC.

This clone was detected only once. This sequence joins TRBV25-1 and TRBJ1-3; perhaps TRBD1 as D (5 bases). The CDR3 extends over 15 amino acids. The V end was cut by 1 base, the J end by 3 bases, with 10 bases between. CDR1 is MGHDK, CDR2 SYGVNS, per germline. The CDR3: CASSESRGVGNTIYF. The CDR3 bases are TGTGCCAGCAGTGAATCCCGGGGGGTTGGAAACACCATATATTTT.

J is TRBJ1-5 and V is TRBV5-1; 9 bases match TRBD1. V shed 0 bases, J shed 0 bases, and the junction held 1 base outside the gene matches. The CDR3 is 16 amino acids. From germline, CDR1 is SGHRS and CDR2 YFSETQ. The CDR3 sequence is CASSLEGQGSNQPQHF. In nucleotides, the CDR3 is TGCGCCAGCAGCTTGGAGGGACAGGGTAGCAATCAGCCCCAGCATTTT.

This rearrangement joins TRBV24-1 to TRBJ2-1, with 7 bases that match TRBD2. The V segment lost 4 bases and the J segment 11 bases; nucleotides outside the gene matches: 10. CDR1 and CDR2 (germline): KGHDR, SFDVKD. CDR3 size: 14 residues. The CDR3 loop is CATSDPRDYPQQFF. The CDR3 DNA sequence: TGTGCCACCAGTGACCCAAGGGACTACCCTCAGCAGTTCTTC.

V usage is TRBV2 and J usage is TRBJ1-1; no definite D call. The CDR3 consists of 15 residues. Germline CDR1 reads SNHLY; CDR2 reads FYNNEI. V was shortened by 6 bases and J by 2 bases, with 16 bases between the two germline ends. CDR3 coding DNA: TGTGCCAGCAGGGCCCCGGGGAACTCAAACACTGAAGCTTTCTTT. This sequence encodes CASRAPGNSNTEAFF.